This entry is about one T cell receptor (beta chain). Its antigen remains unknown. Clinical symptoms, serum thyroxine, TRAb, thyroid ultrasound and orbital computed tomography were relied on for diagnosis. The data are from a study of Graves' ophthalmopathy and Graves' hyperthyroidism. Across the study: Ahead of any treatment, peripheral blood was obtained at the initial diagnosis.

The TCR beta CDR3 regions underwent amplification from RNA transcripts. The library came from an HTBI-primed first-round RT-PCR and a second-round multiplex PCR. MiXCR was run by TCRdb on the multiplex PCR reads, yielding one entry per CDR3 protein. The sample gives some 410,000 distinct CDR3 sequences, about 21% of which show up once; roughly 3% is in the top ten. The CDR3 has 13 amino acids. The V gene lost 1 base and the J gene lost 8 bases, with 11 bases spanning the gap. From germline, CDR1 is LNHNV and CDR2 YYDKDF (reference sequence). Overall study findings and caveats: Researchers report that a 13-signature model separated ophthalmopathy from stable hyperthyroidism, posting roughly 90% sensitivity and more than 70% specificity. The model's prediction of ophthalmopathy progression had roughly 70% sensitivity and roughly 77% specificity.

The sample comprised peripheral blood. The TCR comes from a woman under 30 with stable Graves' hyperthyroidism. The gene calls are TRBV15 and TRBJ1-1, with D unclear. CDR3 in amino acids: CATSRVSVAEAFF. The CDR3 DNA reads TGTGCCACCAGCAGAGTTTCGGTAGCCGAAGCTTTCTTT.